This T cell receptor beta chain was captured by sequencing in a study of cytomegalovirus exposure and HLA in healthy donors. Looking at the study overall: In a later analysis, the roughly 120 validation repertoires were reported to have used the same platform as the 600 to 700 first-cohort repertoires.

Method: immunoSEQ multiplex PCR; TCRdb's copy keeps in-frame clones and lacks some. There are tens of thousands of clones in the sample; 94% occur only once, and nearly 4.5% lies in the top ten. Germline V lookup: CDR1 MNHNS, CDR2 SASEGT. Between the trimmed V and J ends, which lost 1 base and 4 bases, there was a span of 13 bases. The CDR3 length is 15 residues. Study findings and constraints: Per published reports, the classifier diagnosed cytomegalovirus status with high specificity and sensitivity. There were a few CMV-associated chains whose specificity for CMV antigens was confirmed in vitro. One later analysis, an examination of the roughly 130 validation repertoires, found that first-cohort TCR clusters tended to co-occur in them.

Of note for this clone: Its target is not known.

The chain combines TRBV6-1 with TRBJ1-1, with a tentative D call TRBD1 (6 bases). The origin of this receptor is a man in his late teens or twenties in good health and CMV-seropositive. Sequenced: PBMCs. The CDR3 DNA follows: TGTGCCAGCAGTGAAGGGGGGCATCCGACCACTGAAGCTTTCTTT. Translating gives CASSEGGHPTTEAFF.